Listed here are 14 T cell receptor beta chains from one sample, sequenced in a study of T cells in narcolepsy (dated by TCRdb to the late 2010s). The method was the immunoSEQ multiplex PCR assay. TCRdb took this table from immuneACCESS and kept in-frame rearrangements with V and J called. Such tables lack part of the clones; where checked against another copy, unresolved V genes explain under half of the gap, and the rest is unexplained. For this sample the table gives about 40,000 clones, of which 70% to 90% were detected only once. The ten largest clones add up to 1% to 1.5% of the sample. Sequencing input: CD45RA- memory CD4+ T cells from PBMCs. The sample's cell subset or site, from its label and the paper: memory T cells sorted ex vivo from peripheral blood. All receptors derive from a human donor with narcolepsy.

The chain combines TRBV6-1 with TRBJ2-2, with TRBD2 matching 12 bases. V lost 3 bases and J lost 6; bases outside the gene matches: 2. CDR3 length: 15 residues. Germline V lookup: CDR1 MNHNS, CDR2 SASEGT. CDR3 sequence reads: CASSDLAGGAGELFF. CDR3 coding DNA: TGTGCCAGCAGTGACCTAGCGGGAGGGGCCGGGGAGCTGTTTTTT.

The CDR3 region is CASSYEGLGYTF. The DNA for the CDR3 is TGTGCCAGCAGTTACGAGGGGTTAGGCTACACCTTC. J is TRBJ1-2 and V is TRBV6-6, with a possible D match to TRBD1 (5 bases). V lost 2 bases, J lost 8 bases, and 9 bases lay in between. There are 12 residues in the CDR3. The germline gives CDR1 MNHNY, CDR2 SVGAGI (reference sequence).

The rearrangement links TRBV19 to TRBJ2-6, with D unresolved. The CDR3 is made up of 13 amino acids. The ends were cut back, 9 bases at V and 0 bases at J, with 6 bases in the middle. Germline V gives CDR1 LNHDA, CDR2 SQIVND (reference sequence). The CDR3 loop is CASWYSGANVLTF. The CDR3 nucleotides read TGTGCCAGCTGGTACTCTGGGGCCAACGTCCTGACTTTC.

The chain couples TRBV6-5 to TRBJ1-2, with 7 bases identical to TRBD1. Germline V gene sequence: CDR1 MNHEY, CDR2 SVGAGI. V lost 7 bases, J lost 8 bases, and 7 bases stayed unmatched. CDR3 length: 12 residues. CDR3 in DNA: TGTGCCAGCACCCGGACAGGCGTGGGCTACACCTTC. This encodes CASTRTGVGYTF.

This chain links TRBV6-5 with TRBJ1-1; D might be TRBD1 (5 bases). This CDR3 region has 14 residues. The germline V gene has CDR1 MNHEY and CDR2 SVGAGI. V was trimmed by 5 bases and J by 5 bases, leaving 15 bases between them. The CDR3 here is CASSEGRSGTEAFF. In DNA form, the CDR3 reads TGTGCCAGCAGTGAGGGACGGTCGGGTACTGAAGCTTTCTTT.

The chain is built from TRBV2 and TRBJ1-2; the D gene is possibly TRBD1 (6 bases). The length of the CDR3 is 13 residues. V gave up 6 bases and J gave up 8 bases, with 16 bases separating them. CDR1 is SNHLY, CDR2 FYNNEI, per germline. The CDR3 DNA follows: TGTGCCAGCAGGGCCTTCGGGGGGCCAGGCTACACCTTC. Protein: CASRAFGGPGYTF.

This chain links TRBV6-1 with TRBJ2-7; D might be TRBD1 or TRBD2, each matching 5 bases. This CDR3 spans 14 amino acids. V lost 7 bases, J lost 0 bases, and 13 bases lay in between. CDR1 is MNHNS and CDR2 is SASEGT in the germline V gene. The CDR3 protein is CASTSPGGSYEQYF. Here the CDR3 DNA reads TGTGCCAGCACCTCCCCTGGGGGCTCCTACGAGCAGTACTTC.

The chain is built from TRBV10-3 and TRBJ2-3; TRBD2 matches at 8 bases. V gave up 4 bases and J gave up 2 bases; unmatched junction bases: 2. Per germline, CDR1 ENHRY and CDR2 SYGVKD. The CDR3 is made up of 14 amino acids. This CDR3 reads CAISALADTDTQYF. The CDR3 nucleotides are TGTGCCATCAGTGCACTAGCGGACACAGATACGCAGTATTTT.

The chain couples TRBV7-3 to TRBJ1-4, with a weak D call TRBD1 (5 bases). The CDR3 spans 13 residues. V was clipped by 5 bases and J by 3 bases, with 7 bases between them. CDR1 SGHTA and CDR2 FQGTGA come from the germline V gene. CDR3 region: CASSQGPNEKLFF. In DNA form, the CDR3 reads TGTGCCAGCAGCCAGGGCCCTAATGAAAAACTGTTTTTT.

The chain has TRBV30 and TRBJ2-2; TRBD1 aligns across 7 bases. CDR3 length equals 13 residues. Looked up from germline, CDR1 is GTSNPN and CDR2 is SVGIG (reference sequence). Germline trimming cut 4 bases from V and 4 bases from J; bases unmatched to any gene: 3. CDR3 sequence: CAWTGTATGELFF. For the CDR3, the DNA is TGTGCCTGGACAGGGACAGCCACCGGGGAGCTGTTTTTT.

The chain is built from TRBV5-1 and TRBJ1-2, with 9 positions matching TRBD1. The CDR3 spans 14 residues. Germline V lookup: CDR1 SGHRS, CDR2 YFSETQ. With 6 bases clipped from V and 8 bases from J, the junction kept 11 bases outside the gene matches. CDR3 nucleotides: TGCGCCAGCACCTTAATACAGGGGGCGGAGGGCTACACCTTC. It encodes CASTLIQGAEGYTF. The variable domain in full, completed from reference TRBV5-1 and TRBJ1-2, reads KAGVTQTPRYLIKTRGQQVTLSCSPISGHRSVSWYQQTPGQGLQFLFEYFSETQRNKGNFPGRFSGRQFSNSRSEMNVSTLELGDSALYLCASTLIQGAEGYTFGSGTRLTVV.

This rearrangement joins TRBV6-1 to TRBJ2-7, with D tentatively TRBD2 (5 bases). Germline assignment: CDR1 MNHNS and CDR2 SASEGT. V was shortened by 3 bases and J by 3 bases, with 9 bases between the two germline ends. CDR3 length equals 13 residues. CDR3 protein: CASSEGGYYEQYF. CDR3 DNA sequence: TGTGCCAGCAGTGAGGGCGGGTACTACGAGCAGTACTTC.

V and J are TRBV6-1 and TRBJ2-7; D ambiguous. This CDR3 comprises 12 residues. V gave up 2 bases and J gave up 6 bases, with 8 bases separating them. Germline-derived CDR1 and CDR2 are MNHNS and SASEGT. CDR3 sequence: CASSERRTEQYF. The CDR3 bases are TGTGCCAGCAGTGAACGGAGAACCGAGCAGTACTTC.

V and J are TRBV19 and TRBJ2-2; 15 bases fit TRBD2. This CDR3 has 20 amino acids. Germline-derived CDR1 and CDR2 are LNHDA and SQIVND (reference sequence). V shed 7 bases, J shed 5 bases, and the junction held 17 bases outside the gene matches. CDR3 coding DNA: TGTGCCAGTACCTCGAACCTCGGACTAGCGGGAGGGCCACGGACCGGGGAGCTGTTTTTT. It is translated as CASTSNLGLAGGPRTGELFF.